The 21 T cell receptor beta chains presented below share a single source sample, sequenced in a study of T cell repertoires and Cas9 in healthy adults. Method: immunoSEQ multiplex PCR; TCRdb's copy keeps in-frame clones and lacks some. The sample gives some 20,000 clones, under 95% of which show up once; roughly 1.5% is in the top ten. The sequenced sample was CD4+ effector T cells (CD127+, CD25-, CD137-, CD154-) from PBMCs; culture status not recorded. Receptors were obtained from a human donor in good health.

V is TRBV9 and J is TRBJ2-1; TRBD2 matches 7 bases. Germline assignment: CDR1 SGDLS and CDR2 YYNGEE. The junction had 9 bases not matched to a gene; V was cut back by 0 bases and J by 0 bases. This CDR3 spans 18 amino acids. CDR3 amino acids: CASSVEPSGANSYNEQFF. As DNA, the CDR3 is TGTGCCAGCAGCGTAGAGCCTAGCGGCGCCAACTCCTACAATGAGCAGTTCTTC.

On this clone itself: This CDR3 is also generated by other DNA sequences in the sample. The chain carries TRBV19 and TRBJ1-2; 10 bases are shared with TRBD1. Germline V gives CDR1 LNHDA, CDR2 SQIVND (reference sequence). V was clipped by 8 bases and J by 4 bases; unmatched bases: 7. The CDR3 totals 14 residues. DNA of the CDR3: TGTGCCAGTCAATTCGGGACAGGGGCCTATGGCTACACCTTC. Its protein product is CASQFGTGAYGYTF.

The chain employs TRBV13 and TRBJ2-2, with 7 bases identical to TRBD2. The length of the CDR3 is 15 residues. V shed 3 bases, J shed 5 bases, and the junction held 6 bases outside the gene matches. The germline CDR1 and CDR2 sequences are PRHDT and FYEKMQ (reference sequence). CDR3 coding DNA: TGTGCCAGCAGCTTTCTGCGGGAGCGGACCGGGGAGCTGTTTTTT. Protein sequence: CASSFLRERTGELFF.

This clone was seen only a few times. The V gene is TRBV27, the J gene TRBJ1-4; TRBD1 matches at 9 bases. J lost 2 bases, V lost 6 bases, and 13 bases had no gene match. Germline CDR1 reads MNHEY; CDR2 reads SMNVEV (reference sequence). The CDR3 runs 18 residues. The DNA for the CDR3 is TGTGCCAGCAGGCCAACCGGGACAGGGCACGGGACTAATGAAAAACTGTTTTTT. It codes for CASRPTGTGHGTNEKLFF. The variable domain in full, with the rest retrieved from reference TRBV27 and TRBJ1-4, is EAQVTQNPRYLITVTGKKLTVTCSQNMNHEYMSWYRQDPGLGLRQIYYSMNVEVTDKGDVPEGYKVSRKEKRNFPLILESPSPNQTSLYFCASRPTGTGHGTNEKLFFGSGTQLSVL.

This chain links TRBV4-2 with TRBJ1-1; D unresolved. The CDR3 extends over 13 amino acids. CDR1 is LGHNA, CDR2 YNFKEQ, per germline. Trimming took 7 bases from V and 10 from J, leaving 19 bases between them. As DNA, the CDR3 is TGTGCCAGCAACTCCAACACCGGGCCGCGAGCTTTCTTT. The encoded protein is CASNSNTGPRAFF.

The V gene is TRBV6-6, the J gene TRBJ2-5; D not certain. This CDR3 contains 11 residues. The V end lost 6 bases, the J end lost 8 bases, and 10 bases lay between the germline ends. Per germline, CDR1 MNHNY and CDR2 SVGAGI (reference sequence). The CDR3 spells CASSQTDTQYF. The CDR3 DNA reads as TGTGCCAGCAGCCAAACAGATACCCAGTACTTC.

Written as DNA, the CDR3 is TGTGCCAGCAGCTACGGGATCGGTGAAAAACTGTTTTTT. Amino acid sequence: CASSYGIGEKLFF. This chain links TRBV7-2 with TRBJ1-4; D remains unclear. The CDR3 is made up of 13 amino acids. Trimming cost V 4 bases and J 7 bases, with 10 bases left between them. The V gene's germline CDR1 is SGHTA and CDR2 FQGNSA.

The rearrangement uses TRBV12-5 and TRBJ2-1, with TRBD2 matching over 14 bases. Trimming at V came to 2 bases and at J to 4 bases, leaving 13 bases not matched to a gene. From germline, CDR1 is LGHNT and CDR2 FRNRAP. The CDR3 consists of 20 residues. The CDR3 sequence: CASGLLNRGLAGARYNEQFF. CDR3 nucleotide sequence: TGTGCTAGTGGTTTGCTCAACAGGGGACTAGCGGGGGCGAGGTACAATGAGCAGTTCTTC.

V usage is TRBV5-5 and J usage is TRBJ1-1, with D perhaps TRBD1 (5 bases). The germline V and J ends were trimmed by 4 bases and 4 bases, with 14 bases remaining between them. Germline V CDR1 and CDR2: SGHKS, YYEKEE (reference sequence). The length of the CDR3 is 14 residues. The chain's CDR3 is CASSPRLQGTEAFF. CDR3 coding DNA: TGTGCCAGCAGCCCCCGGCTCCAGGGCACTGAAGCTTTCTTT. Complete variable domain (other parts from reference TRBV5-5 and TRBJ1-1): DAGVTQSPTHLIKTRGQQVTLRCSPISGHKSVSWYQQVLGQGPQFIFQYYEKEERGRGNFPDRFSARQFPNYSSELNVNALLLGDSALYLCASSPRLQGTEAFFGQGTRLTVV.

CDR3: CASSTYSTYEQYF. CDR3 sequence (DNA): TGTGCCAGCAGCACCTACAGCACCTACGAGCAGTACTTC. V is TRBV28 and J is TRBJ2-7; D is undetermined. V dropped 6 bases and J dropped 2 bases, with 11 bases sitting between them. CDR1 is MDHEN, CDR2 SYDVKM, per germline. The CDR3 length is 13 residues.

In this sample, this clone turned up a few times. The chain recombines TRBV5-1 with TRBJ2-1; the D call may be TRBD1 or TRBD2 (5 bases each). V dropped 5 bases and J dropped 0 bases, with 15 bases sitting between them. The germline V gene has CDR1 SGHRS and CDR2 YFSETQ. This CDR3 has 16 amino acids. CDR3: CASRRDGGSSYNEQFF. The CDR3 nucleotides are TGCGCCAGCAGACGAGATGGGGGTAGCTCCTACAATGAGCAGTTCTTC.

This clone has just a few counts. The rearrangement joins TRBV5-1 to TRBJ2-2; D is possibly TRBD1 (6 bases). The germline V gene encodes CDR1 SGHRS and CDR2 YFSETQ. The germline V and J ends were trimmed by 0 bases and 3 bases, with 12 bases remaining between them. The CDR3 consists of 16 residues. Here the CDR3 DNA reads TGCGCCAGCAGCTTGGAAGGGGGAAGGTACACCGGGGAGCTGTTTTTT. Translation gives CASSLEGGRYTGELFF.

The chain carries TRBV28 and TRBJ2-7, with TRBD2 matching 13 bases. The CDR3 has 16 amino acids. V was clipped by 6 bases and J by 4 bases; unmatched bases: 9. The germline gives CDR1 MDHEN, CDR2 SYDVKM. Here the CDR3 reads CASSLGLAGARYEQYF. In nucleotides, the CDR3 is TGTGCCAGCAGCCTAGGACTAGCGGGGGCCAGATACGAGCAGTACTTC.

The V and J genes are TRBV29-1 and TRBJ2-2; D is perhaps TRBD2 (6 bases). The germline CDR1 and CDR2 sequences are SQVTM and ANQGSEA. V shed 5 bases and J shed 1 base, with 17 bases lying between them. The CDR3 is 16 amino acids. DNA for the CDR3: TGCAGCGTTCCTTCCAGAGCGGGTGAGAACACCGGGGAGCTGTTTTTT. Its protein is CSVPSRAGENTGELFF.

This clone was seen a single time. The chain recombines TRBV7-9 with TRBJ2-7; D not resolved. Germline-derived CDR1 and CDR2 are SEHNR and FQNEAQ (reference sequence). CDR3 size: 14 residues. The V end lost 1 base, the J end lost 2 bases, and 9 bases lay between the germline ends. CDR3 loop: CASSLEGRAYEQYF. CDR3 coding DNA: TGTGCCAGCAGCTTAGAGGGCAGAGCCTACGAGCAGTACTTC.

This clone was recorded only once. The chain combines TRBV28 with TRBJ2-1; TRBD2 agrees at 12 bases. The V gene end was trimmed by 6 bases and the J gene end by 9 bases; junction bases not matched to a gene: 15. Germline assignment: CDR1 MDHEN and CDR2 SYDVKM. CDR3 length equals 17 residues. The CDR3 loop is CASRLTTSGGPRGEQFF. CDR3 sequence (DNA): TGTGCCAGCAGACTAACTACTAGCGGGGGGCCTAGGGGTGAGCAGTTCTTC.

The gene calls are TRBV28 and TRBJ1-6; tentative D call: TRBD1 (5 bases). Germline V lookup: CDR1 MDHEN, CDR2 SYDVKM. The V and J ends lost 7 bases and 6 bases respectively, with 22 bases between them. CDR3 length: 17 amino acids. The CDR3 DNA sequence: TGTGCCAGCAACCCCGGGAGGCAGGGCGAAATTAATTCACCCCTCCACTTT. It is translated as CASNPGRQGEINSPLHF. The full variable domain, its missing parts supplied by reference TRBV28 and TRBJ1-6, is DVKVTQSSRYLVKRTGEKVFLECVQDMDHENMFWYRQDPGLGLRLIYFSYDVKMKEKGDIPEGYSVSREKKERFSLILESASTNQTSMYLCASNPGRQGEINSPLHFGNGTRLTVT.

The chain is built from TRBV6-4 and TRBJ1-2; 8 bases fit TRBD1. Germline CDR1 reads MRHNA; CDR2 reads SNTAGT. This CDR3 is 13 amino acids long. With 6 bases clipped from V and 2 bases from J, the junction kept 2 bases outside the gene matches. The chain's CDR3 is CASSRDRNYGYTF. CDR3 DNA sequence: TGTGCCAGCAGCCGGGACAGGAACTATGGCTACACCTTC.

The V call is TRBV9, the J call TRBJ2-2, with TRBD2 matching over 7 bases. J lost 6 bases, V lost 4 bases, and 9 bases had no gene match. CDR3 length: 15 residues. CDR1 SGDLS and CDR2 YYNGEE come from the germline V gene. The CDR3 region is CASSSSGIKAGELFF. CDR3 sequence (DNA): TGTGCCAGCAGCAGCAGCGGGATTAAGGCCGGGGAGCTGTTTTTT.

The V call is TRBV2, the J call TRBJ2-7; TRBD1 matches at 9 bases. This CDR3 is built from 14 residues. V lost 3 bases and J lost 2; bases outside the gene matches: 2. Germline-derived CDR1 and CDR2 are SNHLY and FYNNEI. CDR3 in DNA: TGTGCCAGCAGTGACCGGGACAGGGCCTACGAGCAGTACTTC. Translating gives CASSDRDRAYEQYF.

This chain joins TRBV5-8 and TRBJ1-1, with D perhaps matching TRBD1 (6 bases). The CDR3 has 13 residues. The germline CDR1 and CDR2 sequences are SGHTS and YDEGEE. Trimming pared 0 bases from V and 8 bases from J, leaving 11 bases between. The CDR3 loop is CASSLVSGGEAFF. The CDR3 DNA follows: TGTGCCAGCAGCTTGGTTTCGGGGGGCGAAGCTTTCTTT.